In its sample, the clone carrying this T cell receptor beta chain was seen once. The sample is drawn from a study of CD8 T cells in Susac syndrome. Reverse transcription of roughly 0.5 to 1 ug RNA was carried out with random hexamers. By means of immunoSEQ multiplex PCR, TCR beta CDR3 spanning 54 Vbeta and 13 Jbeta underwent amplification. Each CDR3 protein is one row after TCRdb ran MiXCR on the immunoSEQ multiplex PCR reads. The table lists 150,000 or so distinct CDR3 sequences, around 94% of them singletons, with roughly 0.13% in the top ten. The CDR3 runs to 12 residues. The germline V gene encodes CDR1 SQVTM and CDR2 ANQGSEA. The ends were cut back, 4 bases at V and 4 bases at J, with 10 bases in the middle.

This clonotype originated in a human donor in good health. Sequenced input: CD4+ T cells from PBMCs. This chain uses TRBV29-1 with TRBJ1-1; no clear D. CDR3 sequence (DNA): TGCAGCGTTGCTCCGGGGAGCACTGAAGCTTTCTTT. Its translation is CSVAPGSTEAFF.